The following is a TCR beta chain sequence with its context. Produced via immunoSEQ multiplex PCR; TCRdb's table is partial and in-frame only. The table shows under 100,000 clones, with more than 90% occurring only once. This specimen comes from a study of T cell changes during pregnancy in multiple sclerosis. V was trimmed by 4 bases and J by 3 bases, leaving 7 bases between them. CDR1 and CDR2 (germline): DFQATT, SNEGSKA (reference sequence). This CDR3 region has 11 residues. V gene TRBV20-1 combines with J gene TRBJ2-7; unclear D gene. The input for sequencing was peripheral blood, taken in the second trimester of pregnancy. This clonotype was obtained from a female donor with multiple sclerosis, enrolled in a pregnancy study. The CDR3 coding sequence is TGCAGTGCTACCTTCAGCTACGAGCAGTACTTC. Encoded protein: CSATFSYEQYF.